There are many counts of the clone carrying this T cell receptor beta chain. Its target is unknown. Clinical symptoms, serum thyroxine, TRAb, thyroid ultrasound and orbital computed tomography established diagnosis. Around 10 ml fresh peripheral blood yielded the PBMCs. V lost 6 bases and J 4 bases, leaving 15 bases between the germline ends. CDR1 and CDR2 from the germline V gene are MDHEN and SYDVKM. This CDR3 has 15 residues. This sample is part of a study of T cells in Graves' hyperthyroidism and ophthalmopathy. The overall study: Sampling of peripheral blood happened at initial diagnosis, prior to any treatment. Study outcomes and limitations: Ophthalmopathy was distinguished from stable hyperthyroidism by 13 V-J signatures.

TCR beta CDR3 regions were amplified from RNA. Using the HTBI primer set, a first-round RT-PCR was run on the TCR CDR3. MiXCR, applied by TCRdb to the multiplex PCR reads, yields one record per CDR3 protein. The data hold roughly 750,000 distinct CDR3 sequences, with about 17% observed a single time. Sequencing was done on a sample of blood. The V and J genes are TRBV28 and TRBJ1-4; TRBD1 is a possible D gene (5 bases). This TCR derives from a man aged 18 to 29 with Graves' hyperthyroidism. CDR3 sequence: CASRLPGTYNEKLFF. The CDR3 nucleotides are TGTGCCAGCAGGCTCCCCGGGACGTATAATGAAAAACTGTTTTTT. The complete variable domain, with remaining parts taken from reference TRBV28 and TRBJ1-4, reads DVKVTQSSRYLVKRTGEKVFLECVQDMDHENMFWYRQDPGLGLRLIYFSYDVKMKEKGDIPEGYSVSREKKERFSLILESASTNQTSMYLCASRLPGTYNEKLFFGSGTQLSVL.